This T cell receptor (beta chain) was profiled in a study of shared clonotypes between healthy human individuals. For every subset, genomic DNA was evenly distributed across several immunoSEQ plates. About 200 ng DNA, about 28,000 T cell genomes, went into each sorted-subset replicate PCR. Only in-frame clones appear in the TCRdb table, and some are missing; sequencing was by immunoSEQ multiplex PCR. The table lists around 690,000 clones, roughly 88% of them singletons. Turning to this clone: Its antigen remains unidentified.

CD45RO+ cells went into CD8 memory alongside CCR7-negative CD45RA+ TemRA cells. Germline CDR1 MNHNS, CDR2 SASEGT. Trimming cost V 0 bases and J 1 base, with 10 bases left between them. This CDR3 contains 17 residues. Overall study results and limits: About 5% was the fraction of naive CD4 clonotypes found shared across four donors.

Sequencing input: memory CD8+ T cells from PBMCs. Subset noted: CD45RO+ cells pooled with CCR7-negative TemRA cells. The sequence derives from a man between 18 and 29 years old in good health. Some clones in this sample may be carry-over from other donors' samples. The chain is built from TRBV6-1 and TRBJ2-6; D not resolved. CDR3: CASSEAAPRSGANVLTF. The CDR3 region has the DNA TGTGCCAGCAGTGAAGCGGCACCGCGATCTGGGGCCAACGTCCTGACTTTC.